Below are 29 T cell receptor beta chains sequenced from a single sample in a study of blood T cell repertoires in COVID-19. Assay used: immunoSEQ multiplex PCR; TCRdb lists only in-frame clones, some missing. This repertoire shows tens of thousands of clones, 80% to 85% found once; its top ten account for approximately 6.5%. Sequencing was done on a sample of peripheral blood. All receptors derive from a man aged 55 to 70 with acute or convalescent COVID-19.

As DNA, the CDR3 is TGTGCCAGCAGCCCCGGACAGGGGCTCTATGGCTACACCTTC. This gives the protein CASSPGQGLYGYTF. The V and J genes are TRBV3-1 (or the pseudogene TRBV3-2) and TRBJ1-2; 9 bases fit TRBD1. Germline loops: CDR1 LGHDT, CDR2 YNNKEL (reference sequence). The ends lost 4 bases at V and 4 bases at J; junction bases unmatched: 4. The CDR3 spans 14 residues.

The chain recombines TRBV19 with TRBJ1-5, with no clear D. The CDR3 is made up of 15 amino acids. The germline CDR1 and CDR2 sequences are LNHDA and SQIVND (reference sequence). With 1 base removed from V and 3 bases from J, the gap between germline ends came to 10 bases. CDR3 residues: CASSIALNFNQPQHF. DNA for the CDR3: TGTGCCAGTAGTATAGCCCTTAATTTCAATCAGCCCCAGCATTTT.

CDR3 loop: CASSPLPDRAYEQYF. CDR3 DNA: TGTGCCAGCTCACCACTGCCCGACAGGGCTTACGAGCAGTACTTC. The chain recombines TRBV18 with TRBJ2-7; 7 nucleotides line up with TRBD1. The V segment lost 1 base and the J segment 4 bases; nucleotides outside the gene matches: 7. Germline CDR1 and CDR2: KGHSH and LQKENI. The CDR3 is 15 amino acids.

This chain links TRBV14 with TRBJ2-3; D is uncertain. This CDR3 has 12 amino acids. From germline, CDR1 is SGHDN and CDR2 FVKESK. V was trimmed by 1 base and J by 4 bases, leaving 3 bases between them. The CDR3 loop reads CASSQASDTQYF. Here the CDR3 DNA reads TGTGCCAGCAGCCAAGCGTCAGATACGCAGTATTTT.

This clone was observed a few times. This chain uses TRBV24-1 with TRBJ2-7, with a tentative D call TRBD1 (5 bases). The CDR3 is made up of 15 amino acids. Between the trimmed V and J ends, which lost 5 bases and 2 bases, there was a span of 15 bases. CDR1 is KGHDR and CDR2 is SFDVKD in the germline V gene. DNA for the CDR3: TGTGCCACCAGTGTCGACAGAGGAAAAACCTACGAGCAGTACTTC. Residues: CATSVDRGKTYEQYF.

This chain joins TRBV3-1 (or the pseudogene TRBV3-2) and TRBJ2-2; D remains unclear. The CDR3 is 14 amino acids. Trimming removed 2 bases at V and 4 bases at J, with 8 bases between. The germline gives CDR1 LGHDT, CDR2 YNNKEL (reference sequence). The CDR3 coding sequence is TGTGCCAGCAGCCAACCCGCCGGCACCGGGGAGCTGTTTTTT. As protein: CASSQPAGTGELFF.

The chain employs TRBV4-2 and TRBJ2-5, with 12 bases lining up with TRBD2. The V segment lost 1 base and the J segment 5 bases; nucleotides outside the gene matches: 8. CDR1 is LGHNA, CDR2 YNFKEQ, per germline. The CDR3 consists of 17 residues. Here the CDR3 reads CASSQGTSGGPGETQYF. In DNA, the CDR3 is TGTGCCAGCAGCCAAGGAACTAGCGGGGGGCCGGGGGAGACCCAGTACTTC.

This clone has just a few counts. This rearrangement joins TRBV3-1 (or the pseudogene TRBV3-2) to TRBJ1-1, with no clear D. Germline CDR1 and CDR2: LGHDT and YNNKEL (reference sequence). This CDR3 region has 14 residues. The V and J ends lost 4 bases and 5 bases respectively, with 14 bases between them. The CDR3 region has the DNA TGTGCCAGCAGCCGTAGGGCCGGGGAGACTGAAGCTTTCTTT. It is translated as CASSRRAGETEAFF.

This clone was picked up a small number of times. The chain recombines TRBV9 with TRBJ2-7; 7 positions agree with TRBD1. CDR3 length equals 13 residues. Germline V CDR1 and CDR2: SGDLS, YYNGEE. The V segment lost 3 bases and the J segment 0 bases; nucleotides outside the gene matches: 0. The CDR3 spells CASSGDSSYEQYF. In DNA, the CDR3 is TGTGCCAGCAGCGGGGACAGCTCCTACGAGCAGTACTTC.

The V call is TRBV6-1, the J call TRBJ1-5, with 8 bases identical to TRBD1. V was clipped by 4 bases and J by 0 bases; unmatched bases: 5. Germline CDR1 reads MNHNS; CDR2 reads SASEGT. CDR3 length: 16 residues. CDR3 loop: CASSARTGNSNQPQHF. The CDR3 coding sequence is TGTGCCAGCAGTGCGAGGACAGGGAATAGCAATCAGCCCCAGCATTTT.

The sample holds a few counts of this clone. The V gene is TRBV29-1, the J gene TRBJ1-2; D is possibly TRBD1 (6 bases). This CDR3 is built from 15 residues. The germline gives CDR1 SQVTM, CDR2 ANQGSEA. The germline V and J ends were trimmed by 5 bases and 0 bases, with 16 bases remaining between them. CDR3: CSVTGGQGANYGYTF. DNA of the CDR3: TGCAGCGTTACCGGGGGGCAGGGAGCTAACTATGGCTACACCTTC.

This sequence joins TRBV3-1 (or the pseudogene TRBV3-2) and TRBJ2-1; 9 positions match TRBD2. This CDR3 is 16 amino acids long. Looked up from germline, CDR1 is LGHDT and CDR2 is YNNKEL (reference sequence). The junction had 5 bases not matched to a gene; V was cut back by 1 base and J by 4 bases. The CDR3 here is CASSQAGGGVYNEQFF. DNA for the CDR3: TGTGCCAGCAGCCAAGCGGGCGGGGGGGTTTACAATGAGCAGTTCTTC.

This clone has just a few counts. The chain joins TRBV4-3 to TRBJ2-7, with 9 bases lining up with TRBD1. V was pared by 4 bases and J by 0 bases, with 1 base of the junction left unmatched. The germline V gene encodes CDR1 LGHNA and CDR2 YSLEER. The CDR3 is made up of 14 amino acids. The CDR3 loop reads CASSPGQGSYEQYF. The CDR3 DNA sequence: TGCGCCAGCAGCCCGGGACAGGGCTCCTACGAGCAGTACTTC.

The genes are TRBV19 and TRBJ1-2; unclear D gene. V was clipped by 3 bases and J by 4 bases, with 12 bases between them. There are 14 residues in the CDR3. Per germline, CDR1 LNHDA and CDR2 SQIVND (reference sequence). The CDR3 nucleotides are TGTGCCAGTAGTATTCAGGCCGAGGGCTATGGCTACACCTTC. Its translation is CASSIQAEGYGYTF.

CDR3 nucleotides: TGTGCCAGCAGTGTGGCGACAGGGGCTGGGGCCAACGTCCTGACTTTC. Translating it yields CASSVATGAGANVLTF. V is TRBV2 and J is TRBJ2-6, with TRBD1 matching over 8 bases. The CDR3 is 16 amino acids. Per the germline V gene, CDR1 is SNHLY and CDR2 is FYNNEI. With V trimmed by 4 bases and J by 2 bases, 4 bases remained unmatched.

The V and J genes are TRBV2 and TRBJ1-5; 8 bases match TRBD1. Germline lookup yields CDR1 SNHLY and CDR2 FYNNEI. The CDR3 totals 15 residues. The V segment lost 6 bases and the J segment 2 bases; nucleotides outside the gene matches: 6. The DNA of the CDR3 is TGTGCCAGCAGCCCCAGGGGGCCACGCAATCAGCCCCAGCATTTT. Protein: CASSPRGPRNQPQHF.

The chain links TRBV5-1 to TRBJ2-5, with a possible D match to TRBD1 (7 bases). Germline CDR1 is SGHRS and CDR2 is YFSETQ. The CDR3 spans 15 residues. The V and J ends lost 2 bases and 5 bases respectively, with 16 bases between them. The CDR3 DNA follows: TGCGCCAGCAGCTTTCGCGACAGGGACTTCGAGACCCAGTACTTC. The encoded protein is CASSFRDRDFETQYF.

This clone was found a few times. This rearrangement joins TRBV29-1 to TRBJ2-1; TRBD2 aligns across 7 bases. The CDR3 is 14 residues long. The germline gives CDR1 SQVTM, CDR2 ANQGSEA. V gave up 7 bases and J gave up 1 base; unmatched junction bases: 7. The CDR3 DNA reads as TGCAGCGCTAACGGGGGGTATTCCTACAATGAGCAGTTCTTC. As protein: CSANGGYSYNEQFF.

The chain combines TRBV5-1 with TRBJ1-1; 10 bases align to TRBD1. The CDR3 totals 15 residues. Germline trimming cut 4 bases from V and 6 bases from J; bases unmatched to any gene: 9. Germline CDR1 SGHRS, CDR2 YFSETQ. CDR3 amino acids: CASSLGDRGVSEAFF. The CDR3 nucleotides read TGCGCCAGCAGCCTTGGGGACAGGGGTGTCTCTGAAGCTTTCTTT.

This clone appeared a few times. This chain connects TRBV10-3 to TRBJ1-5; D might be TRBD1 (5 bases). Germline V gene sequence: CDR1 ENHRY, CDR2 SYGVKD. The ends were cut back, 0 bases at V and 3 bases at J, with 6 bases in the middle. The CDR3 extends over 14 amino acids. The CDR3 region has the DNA TGTGCCATCAGTGAGTCAGGGGTCAATCAGCCCCAGCATTTT. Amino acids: CAISESGVNQPQHF.

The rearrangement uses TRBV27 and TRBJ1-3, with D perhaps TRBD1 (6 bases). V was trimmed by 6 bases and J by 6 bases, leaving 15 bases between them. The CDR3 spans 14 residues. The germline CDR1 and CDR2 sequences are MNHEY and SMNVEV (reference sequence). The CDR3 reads CASSPDSHPNTIYF. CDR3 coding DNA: TGTGCCAGCAGCCCGGACAGCCATCCAAACACCATATATTTT.

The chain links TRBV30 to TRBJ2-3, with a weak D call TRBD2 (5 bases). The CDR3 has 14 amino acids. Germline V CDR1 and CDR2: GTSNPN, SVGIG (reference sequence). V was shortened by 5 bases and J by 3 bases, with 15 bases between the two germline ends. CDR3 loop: CAWVEGGGTDTQYF. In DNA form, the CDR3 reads TGTGCCTGGGTCGAGGGCGGCGGGACAGATACGCAGTATTTT.

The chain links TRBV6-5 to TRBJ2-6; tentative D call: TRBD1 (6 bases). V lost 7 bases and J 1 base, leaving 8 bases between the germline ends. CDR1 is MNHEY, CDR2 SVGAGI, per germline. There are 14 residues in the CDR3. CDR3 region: CASMTGSGANVLTF. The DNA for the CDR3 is TGTGCCAGCATGACAGGTTCTGGGGCCAACGTCCTGACTTTC.

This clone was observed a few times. DNA of the CDR3: TGTGCCAGCAGTCCCACAGGAGACTATGGCTACACCTTC. It yields the protein CASSPTGDYGYTF. The chain carries TRBV6-2 or TRBV6-3 and TRBJ1-2; D possibly corresponds to TRBD1 (5 bases). The CDR3 runs to 13 residues. V lost 5 bases, J lost 3 bases, and 10 bases lay in between. Germline V gene sequence: CDR1 MNHEY, CDR2 SVGEGT.

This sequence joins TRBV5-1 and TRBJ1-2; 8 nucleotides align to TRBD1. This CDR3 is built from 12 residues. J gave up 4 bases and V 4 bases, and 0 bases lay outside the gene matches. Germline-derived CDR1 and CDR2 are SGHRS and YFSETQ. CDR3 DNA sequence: TGCGCCAGCAGCGGACAGGGCTATGGCTACACCTTC. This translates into CASSGQGYGYTF.

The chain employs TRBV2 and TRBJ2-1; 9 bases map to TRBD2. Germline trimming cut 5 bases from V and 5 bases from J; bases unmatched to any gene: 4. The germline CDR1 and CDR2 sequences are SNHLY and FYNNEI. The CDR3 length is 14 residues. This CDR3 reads CASSRLAADNEQFF. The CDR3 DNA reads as TGTGCCAGCAGTAGACTAGCGGCGGACAATGAGCAGTTCTTC.

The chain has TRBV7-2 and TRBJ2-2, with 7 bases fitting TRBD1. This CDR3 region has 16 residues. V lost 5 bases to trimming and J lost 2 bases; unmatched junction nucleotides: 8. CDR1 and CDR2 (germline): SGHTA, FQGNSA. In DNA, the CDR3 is TGTGCCAGCAGCCCCGGGGACAGCTTAAACACCGGGGAGCTGTTTTTT. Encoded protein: CASSPGDSLNTGELFF.

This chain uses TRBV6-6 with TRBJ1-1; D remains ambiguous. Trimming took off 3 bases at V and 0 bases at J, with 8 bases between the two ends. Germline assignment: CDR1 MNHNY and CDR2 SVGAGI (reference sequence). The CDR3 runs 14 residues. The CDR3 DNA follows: TGTGCCAGCAGTTATGGGAGAATGAACACTGAAGCTTTCTTT. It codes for CASSYGRMNTEAFF.

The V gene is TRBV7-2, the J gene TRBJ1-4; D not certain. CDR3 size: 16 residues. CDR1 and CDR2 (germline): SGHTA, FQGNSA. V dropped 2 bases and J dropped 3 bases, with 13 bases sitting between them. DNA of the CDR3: TGTGCCAGCAGCTTAAGAAGCGGGTCAGCTAATGAAAAACTGTTTTTT. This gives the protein CASSLRSGSANEKLFF.